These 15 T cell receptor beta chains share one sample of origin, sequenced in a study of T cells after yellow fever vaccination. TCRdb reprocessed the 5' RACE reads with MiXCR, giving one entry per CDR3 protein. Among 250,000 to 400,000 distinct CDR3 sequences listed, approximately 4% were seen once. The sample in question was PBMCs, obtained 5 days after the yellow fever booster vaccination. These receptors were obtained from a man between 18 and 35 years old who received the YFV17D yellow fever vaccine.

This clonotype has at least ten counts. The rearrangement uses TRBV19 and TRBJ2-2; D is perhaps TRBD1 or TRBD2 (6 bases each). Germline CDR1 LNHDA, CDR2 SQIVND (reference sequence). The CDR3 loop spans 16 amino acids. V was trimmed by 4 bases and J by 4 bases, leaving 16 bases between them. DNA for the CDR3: TGTGCCAGTAGTACAATCCTCAGGGGAGGCACCGGGGAGCTGTTTTTT. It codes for CASSTILRGGTGELFF.

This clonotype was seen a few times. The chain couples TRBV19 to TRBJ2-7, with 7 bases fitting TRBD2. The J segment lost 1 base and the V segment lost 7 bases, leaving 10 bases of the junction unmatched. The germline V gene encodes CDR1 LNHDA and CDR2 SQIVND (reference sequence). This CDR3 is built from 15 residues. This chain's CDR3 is CASTLGPGGSYEQYF. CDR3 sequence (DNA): TGTGCCAGTACTCTCGGACCCGGGGGGTCCTACGAGCAGTACTTC.

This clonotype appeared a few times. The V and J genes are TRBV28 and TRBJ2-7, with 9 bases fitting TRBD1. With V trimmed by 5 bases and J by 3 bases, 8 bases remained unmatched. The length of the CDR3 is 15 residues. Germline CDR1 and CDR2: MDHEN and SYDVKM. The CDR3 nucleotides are TGTGCCAGCAGTCCTGGGACAGGGTACCGCTACGAGCAGTACGTC. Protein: CASSPGTGYRYEQYV.

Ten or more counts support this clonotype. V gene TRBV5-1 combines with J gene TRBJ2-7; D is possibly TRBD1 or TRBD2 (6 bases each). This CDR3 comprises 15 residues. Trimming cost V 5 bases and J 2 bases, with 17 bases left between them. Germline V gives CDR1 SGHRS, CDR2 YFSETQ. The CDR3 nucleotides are TGCGCCAGCAGTTGGGGGGCAGGGGAGGCCTACGAGCAGTACGTC. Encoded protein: CASSWGAGEAYEQYV.

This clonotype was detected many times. The DNA of the CDR3 is TGCGCCAGCGGTTCTAGCTTGGAGACCCAGTACTTC. This sequence encodes CASGSSLETQYF. This chain uses TRBV10-2 with TRBJ2-5, with D possibly TRBD2 on 5 matching bases. The germline gives CDR1 WSHSY, CDR2 SAAADI. CDR3 size: 12 residues. Trimming pared 8 bases from V and 5 bases from J, leaving 12 bases between.

In DNA, the CDR3 is TGTGCCAGCAGTGCCGGAGTAGGTGAGGAGAACACTGAAGCTTTCTTT. Translating gives CASSAGVGEENTEAFF. The rearrangement links TRBV21-1 to TRBJ1-1. TRBV21-1 is marked as a pseudogene. The CDR3 spans 16 residues.

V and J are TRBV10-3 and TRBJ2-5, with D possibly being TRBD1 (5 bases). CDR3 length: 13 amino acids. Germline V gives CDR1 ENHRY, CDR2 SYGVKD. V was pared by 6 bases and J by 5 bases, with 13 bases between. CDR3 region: CAISLREMETQYF. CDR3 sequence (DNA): TGTGCCATCAGCCTCAGGGAAATGGAGACCCAGTACTTC.

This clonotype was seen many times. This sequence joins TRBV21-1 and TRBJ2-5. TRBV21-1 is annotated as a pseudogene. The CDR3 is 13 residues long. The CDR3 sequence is CASSKATVKTQYF. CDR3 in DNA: TGTGCCAGCAGCAAAGCAACGGTGAAGACCCAGTACTTC.

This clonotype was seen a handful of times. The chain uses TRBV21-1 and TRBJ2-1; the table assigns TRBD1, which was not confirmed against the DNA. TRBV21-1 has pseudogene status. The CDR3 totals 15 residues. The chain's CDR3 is CASSSRDREVDEQFF. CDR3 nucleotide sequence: TGTGCCAGCAGCTCGAGGGACAGGGAGGTCGATGAGCAGTTCTTC.

The CDR3 loop reads CASSQRAGGPSETQYF. DNA for the CDR3: TGTGCCAGCAGTCAGAGAGCGGGGGGGCCTTCGGAGACCCAGTACTTC. The chain has TRBV6-2 or TRBV6-3 and TRBJ2-5; 10 nucleotides match TRBD2. Germline values: CDR1 MNHEY, CDR2 SVGEGT. With V trimmed by 5 bases and J by 5 bases, 11 bases remained unmatched. CDR3 length: 16 amino acids.

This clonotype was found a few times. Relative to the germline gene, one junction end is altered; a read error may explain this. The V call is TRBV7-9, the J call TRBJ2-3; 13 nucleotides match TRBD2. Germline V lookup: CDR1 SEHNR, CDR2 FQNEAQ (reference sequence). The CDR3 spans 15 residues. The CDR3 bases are TGTGCCAGCAGCCCCGGGACTAGCGGGGCTACAGATACGCAGTTT. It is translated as CASSPGTSGATDTQF.

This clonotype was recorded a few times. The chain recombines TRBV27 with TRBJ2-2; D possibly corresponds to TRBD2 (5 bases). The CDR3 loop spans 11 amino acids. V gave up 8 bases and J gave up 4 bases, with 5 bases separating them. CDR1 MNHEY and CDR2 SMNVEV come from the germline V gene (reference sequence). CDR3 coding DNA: TGTGCCAGCGCGGGCACCGGGGAGCTGTTTTTT. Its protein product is CASAGTGELFF.

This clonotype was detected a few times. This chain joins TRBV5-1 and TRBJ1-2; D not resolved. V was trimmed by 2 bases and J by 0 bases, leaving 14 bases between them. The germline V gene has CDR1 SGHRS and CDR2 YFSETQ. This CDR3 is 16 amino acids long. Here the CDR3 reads CASSFSPGPTNYGYTF. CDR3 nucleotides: TGCGCCAGCAGCTTCAGTCCAGGCCCAACTAACTATGGCTACACCTTC.

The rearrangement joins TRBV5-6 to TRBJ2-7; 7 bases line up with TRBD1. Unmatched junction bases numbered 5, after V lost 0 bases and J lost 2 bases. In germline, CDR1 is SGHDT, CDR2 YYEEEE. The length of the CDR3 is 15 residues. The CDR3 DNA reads TGTGCCAGCAGCTTGGCCCAGACAGGGACCTACGAGCAGTACGTC. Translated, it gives CASSLAQTGTYEQYV.

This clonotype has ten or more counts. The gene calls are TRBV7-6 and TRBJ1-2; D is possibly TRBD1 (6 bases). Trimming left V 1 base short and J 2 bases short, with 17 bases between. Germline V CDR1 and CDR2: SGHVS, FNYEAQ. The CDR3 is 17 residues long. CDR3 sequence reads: CASSLGPGTRANYGYTF. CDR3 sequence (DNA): TGTGCCAGCAGCTTAGGCCCCGGGACAAGGGCGAACTATGGCTACACCTTC.